The 9 T cell receptor beta chains below were found in one sample sequenced in a study of cytomegalovirus exposure and HLA in healthy donors. Sequenced by immunoSEQ multiplex PCR; TCRdb stores in-frame clones only, minus some. The sample carries over 120,000 clones, around 90% recorded once. Sequencing was carried out using PBMCs. Receptors originate from a young man in good health and CMV-seropositive.

The V gene is TRBV5-4, the J gene TRBJ2-7; D unresolved. The length of the CDR3 is 12 residues. V was shortened by 2 bases and J by 7 bases, with 10 bases between the two germline ends. CDR1 SGHNT and CDR2 YYREEE come from the germline V gene (reference sequence). The CDR3 region has the DNA TGTGCCAGCAGCTTCTATGGTGCAGAGCAGTACTTC. Amino acid sequence: CASSFYGAEQYF. The variable domain in full, with the rest retrieved from reference TRBV5-4 and TRBJ2-7, is ETGVTQSPTHLIKTRGQQVTLRCSSQSGHNTVSWYQQALGQGPQFIFQYYREEENGRGNFPPRFSGLQFPNYSSELNVNALELDDSALYLCASSFYGAEQYFGPGTRLTVT.

The chain is built from TRBV7-8 and TRBJ2-7; 9 nucleotides match TRBD1. This CDR3 comprises 15 residues. The germline V gene has CDR1 SGHVS and CDR2 FQNEAQ. V trimming: 5 bases; J trimming: 1 base; junction bases outside the gene matches: 6. The CDR3 spells CASSHGTGTSYEQYF. The DNA for the CDR3 is TGTGCCAGCAGCCACGGGACAGGGACGTCCTACGAGCAGTACTTC.

The V gene is TRBV18, the J gene TRBJ2-5; 11 bases agree with TRBD2. This CDR3 has 16 residues. The V segment lost 3 bases and the J segment 2 bases; nucleotides outside the gene matches: 5. The germline V gene has CDR1 KGHSH and CDR2 LQKENI. The DNA for the CDR3 is TGTGCCAGCTCACCTAAACTAGCGGGAGCTCAAGAGACCCAGTACTTC. As protein: CASSPKLAGAQETQYF.

The chain couples TRBV15 to TRBJ2-7, with a possible D match to TRBD1 (6 bases). The germline gives CDR1 LNHNV, CDR2 YYDKDF (reference sequence). The length of the CDR3 is 16 residues. Between the trimmed V and J ends, which lost 1 base and 2 bases, there was a span of 15 bases. This chain's CDR3 is CATSRVAGKGAYEQYF. The DNA of the CDR3 is TGTGCCACCAGCAGAGTCGCCGGGAAGGGGGCCTACGAGCAGTACTTC. The full variable domain, completed using reference TRBV15 and TRBJ2-7, is DAMVIQNPRYQVTQFGKPVTLSCSQTLNHNVMYWYQQKSSQAPKLLFHYYDKDFNNEADTPDNFQSRRPNTSFCFLDIRSPGLGDTAMYLCATSRVAGKGAYEQYFGPGTRLTVT.

This chain joins TRBV5-1 and TRBJ2-7; 9 bases fit TRBD1. Losses at the gene ends were 7 bases for V and 6 bases for J; bases not matched to a gene: 5. The CDR3 length is 12 residues. CDR1 is SGHRS, CDR2 YFSETQ, per germline. CDR3 loop: CASEGQGGEQYF. DNA of the CDR3: TGCGCCAGCGAGGGACAGGGTGGCGAGCAGTACTTC.

The rearrangement uses TRBV4-1 and TRBJ2-1; 9 bases line up with TRBD1. V lost 2 bases, J lost 4 bases, and 6 bases stayed unmatched. Germline lookup yields CDR1 MGHRA and CDR2 YSYEKL. The CDR3 is 16 residues long. The CDR3 protein is CASSQTWDRVYNEQFF. The CDR3 DNA follows: TGCGCCAGCAGCCAAACTTGGGACAGGGTTTACAATGAGCAGTTCTTC.

The CDR3 loop is CASSFGQGSTGELFF. In DNA, the CDR3 is TGTGCCAGCAGCTTCGGACAGGGGAGTACCGGGGAGCTGTTTTTT. This chain connects TRBV7-9 to TRBJ2-2; 9 nucleotides agree with TRBD1. CDR1 is SEHNR and CDR2 is FQNEAQ in the germline V gene (reference sequence). The CDR3 length is 15 residues. V was clipped by 3 bases and J by 5 bases; unmatched bases: 4.

This rearrangement joins TRBV30 to TRBJ2-7, with D perhaps matching TRBD1 (6 bases). V was pared by 0 bases and J by 13 bases, with 16 bases between. Looked up from germline, CDR1 is GTSNPN and CDR2 is SVGIG (reference sequence). The CDR3 loop spans 12 amino acids. This CDR3 is CAWSVAGTHNYF. CDR3 sequence (DNA): TGTGCCTGGAGTGTGGCCGGGACACACAACTACTTC.

The chain joins TRBV5-1 to TRBJ2-7, with a weak D call TRBD1 (6 bases). Germline loops: CDR1 SGHRS, CDR2 YFSETQ. The CDR3 has 15 amino acids. The V and J ends lost 4 bases and 5 bases respectively, with 19 bases between them. Written as DNA, the CDR3 is TGCGCCAGCAGCCCAACGGGACAACCTCTCGACGAGCAGTACTTC. It translates to CASSPTGQPLDEQYF. Full variable domain (missing parts from reference TRBV5-1 and TRBJ2-7): KAGVTQTPRYLIKTRGQQVTLSCSPISGHRSVSWYQQTPGQGLQFLFEYFSETQRNKGNFPGRFSGRQFSNSRSEMNVSTLELGDSALYLCASSPTGQPLDEQYFGPGTRLTVT.